One and the same sample provided the 5 T cell receptor beta chains below, sequenced in a study of tumor and adjacent non-tumor tissue in lung cancer. TCRbeta libraries were built with three rounds of nested PCR, modified from ARM-PCR. TCRdb re-called the multiplex PCR reads through MiXCR, storing one row per CDR3 protein. The table records 70,000 or so distinct CDR3 sequences, about 60% of them present only once. The template was RNA from unsorted bulk tissue. Sequenced input: lung tumor tissue. The receptor source for this set is a man aged 50 to 59 with non-small cell lung cancer.

This chain joins TRBV28 and TRBJ2-3; 9 nucleotides match TRBD2. Unmatched junction bases numbered 6, after V lost 5 bases and J lost 0 bases. The CDR3 extends over 16 amino acids. CDR1 is MDHEN and CDR2 is SYDVKM in the germline V gene. CDR3 sequence (DNA): TGTGCCAGCAGTCCCGGGACTAGCAGTAGCACAGATACGCAGTATTTT. Translation gives CASSPGTSSSTDTQYF.

Details on this clonotype: Mismatch with germline at one junction end may stem from a read error. V and J are TRBV30 and TRBJ2-5, with 11 nucleotides matching TRBD1. This CDR3 has 13 amino acids. Looked up from germline, CDR1 is GTSNPN and CDR2 is SVGIG (reference sequence). CDR3: CAWRTGGREIQYF. CDR3 DNA sequence: TGTGCATGGAGGACAGGGGGCCGTGAGATCCAGTACTTC.

Concerning this clonotype: A read error may account for a junction end that differs from germline. V gene TRBV11-3 combines with J gene TRBJ2-1, with 9 positions matching TRBD2. The length of the CDR3 is 17 residues. The germline V gene has CDR1 SGHNT and CDR2 YENEEA. The CDR3 spells CASSLGVSGGPGGERFF. The CDR3 DNA is TGTGCCAGCAGCTTAGGGGTTAGCGGGGGACCTGGCGGAGAGCGGTTCTTC.

This clonotype was detected a few times. With a much larger clone just one base away, this may be a read error. This chain connects TRBV5-4 to TRBJ1-2; weak D call: TRBD1 (5 bases). Germline assignment: CDR1 SGHNT and CDR2 YYREEE (reference sequence). The CDR3 sequence is 14 residues long. The CDR3: CGSSLPGSNYGYTF. The DNA for the CDR3 is TGTGGCAGCAGCTTGCCAGGGTCTAACTATGGCTACACCTTC.

This clonotype was seen a few times. The rearrangement joins TRBV15 to TRBJ2-1; D unresolved. Germline V gives CDR1 LNHNV, CDR2 YYDKDF (reference sequence). V was cut by 0 bases and J by 10 bases, with 7 bases left in between. This CDR3 spans 12 amino acids. In DNA form, the CDR3 reads TGTGCCACCAGCAGAGATGGGCGGGAGCAGTTCTTC. Translated, it gives CATSRDGREQFF.